This is a list of T cell receptor beta chains from one sample in a study of CD8 T cells in ankylosing spondylitis. In TCRdb, the 5' RACE reads were re-called with MiXCR into one record per CDR3 protein. The repertoire holds 200,000 to 300,000 distinct CDR3 sequences, with around 10% as singletons. Sequenced input: blood, either unsorted or a sorted T cell fraction (not recorded which). The receptors derive from a male donor with ankylosing spondylitis or in good health (not recorded which). Both conserved end residues are part of each CDR3. D genes are given only for firm matches. Size is stated for part of the rows, as once, few or many counts, or as a class when the clone is expanded.

>few|TRBJ2-7|TRBV2|NA
CASSGTLSYEQYF
TGTGCCAGCAGTGGGACCTTATCCTACGAGCAGTACTTC
>few|TRBJ2-7|TRBV19|NA
CASSIVFLAGPYEQYF
TGTGCCAGTAGTATAGTTTTCTTGGCCGGCCCTTACGAGCAGTACTTC
>many|TRBJ1-3|TRBV5-1|NA
CASSWWPDSSGNTIYF
TGCGCCAGCAGCTGGTGGCCGGATAGCTCTGGAAACACCATATATTTT
>NA|TRBJ2-3|TRBV12-3/TRBV12-4|NA
CATSTGLTSTDTQYF
TGTGCCACGTCGACCGGACTAACTAGCACAGATACGCAGTATTTT
>many|TRBJ2-3|TRBV29-1|NA
CSVEGMRGFYAPPDTQYF
TGCAGCGTTGAAGGAATGAGAGGGTTCTACGCGCCCCCAGATACGCAGTATTTT
>many|TRBJ2-2|TRBV15|TRBD1
CATSAVPQGPGELFF
TGTGCCACCAGCGCAGTCCCACAGGGGCCCGGGGAGCTGTTTTTT
>NA|TRBJ1-2|TRBV7-6|TRBD1
CASSLVDRGDGYTF
TGTGCCAGCAGCTTAGTGGACAGGGGAGATGGCTACACCTTC
>many|TRBJ2-7|TRBV5-1|TRBD1
CASNGGTGKGEQYF
TGCGCCAGCAACGGCGGGACAGGGAAGGGCGAGCAGTACTTC
>many|TRBJ2-5|TRBV15|TRBD1
CATRDSEGTQYF
TGTGCCACGAGGGACAGTGAGGGGACCCAGTACTTC
>many|TRBJ2-3|TRBV20-1|TRBD1
CSARDGTGTDTQYF
TGCAGTGCTAGAGATGGGACAGGGACAGATACGCAGTATTTT
>many|TRBJ2-1|TRBV20-1|TRBD2
CSAKRASGGNEQFF
TGCAGTGCCAAGCGGGCTAGCGGGGGTAATGAGCAGTTCTTC
>NA|TRBJ1-3|TRBV11-2|NA
CASSSLRDAPTGGNTIYF
TGTGCCAGCAGTTCACTCCGGGACGCTCCCACGGGGGGAAACACCATATATTTT
>NA|TRBJ2-7|TRBV2|NA
CASSEGSGPGEQYF
TGTGCCAGCAGTGAAGGTTCAGGGCCAGGCGAGCAGTACTTC
>NA|TRBJ2-6|TRBV5-1|NA
CASSLQPGSGANVLTF
TGCGCCAGCAGCTTGCAGCCCGGGTCTGGGGCCAACGTCCTGACTTTC
>few|TRBJ2-3|TRBV21-1|NA
CASSKSSGAPDTQYF
TGTGCCAGCAGCAAATCATCCGGGGCCCCAGATACGCAGTATTTT
>NA|TRBJ2-7|TRBV20-1|NA
CSAFPTGAYEQYF
TGCAGTGCTTTCCCGACAGGAGCCTACGAGCAGTACTTC
>many|TRBJ2-3|TRBV20-1|NA
CSARWTDTQYF
TGCAGTGCCAGGTGGACAGATACGCAGTATTTT
>NA|TRBJ2-3|TRBV15|TRBD2
CATSRDPGGSQYF
TGTGCCACCAGCAGAGATCCGGGGGGTTCGCAGTATTTT
>few|TRBJ2-5|TRBV29-1|TRBD2
CSVAPAGAGETQYF
TGCAGCGTTGCACCAGCGGGAGCAGGAGAGACCCAGTACTTC
>few|TRBJ2-7|TRBV13|TRBD2
CASSKRESSYEQYF
TGTGCCAGCAGCAAGCGGGAGAGCTCCTACGAGCAGTACTTC
>many|TRBJ2-7|TRBV15|TRBD2
CATSREQAGLADEQYF
TGTGCCACCAGCAGAGAACAGGCGGGACTAGCGGACGAGCAGTACTTC
>NA|TRBJ2-5|TRBV7-8|NA
CTTKGGKTQYF
TGTACCACCAAAGGGGGGAAGACCCAGTACTTC
>many|TRBJ2-5|TRBV5-1|NA
CASRPLSQGTQYF
TGCGCCAGCAGGCCTCTAAGTCAGGGGACCCAGTACTTC
>many|TRBJ2-3|TRBV6-5|NA
CASSYSFRDTQYF
TGTGCCAGCAGTTACTCGTTTCGGGATACGCAGTATTTT
>many|TRBJ2-1|TRBV2|NA
CASTAGGYNEQFF
TGTGCCAGCACCGCGGGCGGATACAATGAGCAGTTCTTC
>few|TRBJ1-3|TRBV5-1|NA
CASTLDGTFSGNTIYF
TGCGCCAGCACCCTGGACGGCACTTTCTCTGGAAACACCATATATTTT
>many|TRBJ2-3|TRBV12-3/TRBV12-4|TRBD2
CASSYGTSGTDTQYF
TGTGCCAGCAGTTATGGGACTAGCGGCACAGATACGCAGTATTTT
>NA|TRBJ2-1|TRBV27|TRBD1
CASTSLLARGSSYNEQFF
TGTGCCAGCACTTCCCTTCTGGCCAGGGGGAGCTCCTACAATGAGCAGTTCTTC
>many|TRBJ2-2|TRBV5-1|TRBD1
CASSSTRGRGELFF
TGCGCCAGCAGCTCAACGAGGGGGCGAGGAGAGCTGTTTTTT
>many|TRBJ1-5|TRBV6-4|NA
CASSMEINQPQHF
TGTGCCAGCAGTATGGAAATCAATCAGCCCCAGCATTTT
>many|TRBJ2-3|TRBV20-1|NA
CSARERGRDTQYF
TGCAGTGCTAGAGAGAGAGGGAGGGATACGCAGTATTTT
>NA|TRBJ2-1|TRBV18|NA
CASSPPSDHYNEQFF
TGTGCCAGCTCACCACCCTCGGACCACTACAATGAGCAGTTCTTC
>once|TRBJ2-5|TRBV11-2|NA
CASSLDRVEQTQYF
TGTGCCAGCAGCTTAGATAGGGTTGAACAGACCCAGTACTTC
>many|TRBJ2-1|TRBV20-1|NA
CSAPLANSYNEQFF
TGCAGTGCTCCTCTGGCCAACTCCTACAATGAGCAGTTCTTC
>few|TRBJ2-1|TRBV2|TRBD2
CASKVGGPPYNEQFF
TGTGCCAGCAAGGTGGGAGGGCCTCCCTACAATGAGCAGTTCTTC
>many|TRBJ1-5|TRBV29-1|NA
CSVVAGTGQPQHF
TGCAGCGTTGTTGCGGGAACGGGTCAGCCCCAGCATTTT
>many|TRBJ2-7|TRBV3-1|NA
CASSQDPSGDYEQYF
TGTGCCAGCAGCCAAGATCCCTCAGGGGACTACGAGCAGTACTTC
>many|TRBJ2-3|TRBV6-1|TRBD1
CASRTYRGIVTDTQYF
TGTGCCAGCAGGACGTACAGGGGAATCGTCACAGATACGCAGTATTTT
>NA|TRBJ2-1|TRBV11-3|NA
CASSLVAAAGEQFF
TGTGCCAGCAGCTTAGTTGCGGCAGCAGGGGAGCAGTTCTTC
>NA|TRBJ1-2|TRBV5-4|NA
CASSLSDFNYGYTF
TGTGCCAGCAGCTTGTCAGACTTTAACTATGGCTACACCTTC
>NA|TRBJ1-4|TRBV2|NA
CASSGFRGAEKLFF
TGTGCCAGCAGTGGGTTCAGGGGAGCGGAAAAACTGTTTTTT
>NA|TRBJ2-1|TRBV6-1|NA
CASSEVGGGEQFF
TGTGCCAGCAGTGAAGTGGGAGGGGGTGAGCAGTTCTTC
>many|TRBJ2-7|TRBV5-1|NA
CASIPGTVVHEQYF
TGCGCCAGCATTCCTGGGACGGTGGTCCACGAGCAGTACTTC
>few|TRBJ2-5|TRBV20-1|TRBD1
CSAPPRDRDEETQYF
TGCAGTGCCCCACCTCGGGACAGGGATGAAGAGACCCAGTACTTC
>many|TRBJ1-1|TRBV20-1|NA
CSAREPRGSVTEAFF
TGCAGTGCTAGAGAGCCGCGGGGTTCGGTCACTGAAGCTTTCTTT
>few|TRBJ2-5|TRBV27|NA
CASSLSKAKTQYF
TGTGCCAGCAGTTTATCGAAAGCAAAGACCCAGTACTTC
>NA|TRBJ2-1|TRBV7-9|NA
CASSQARGEQFF
TGTGCCAGCAGCCAAGCGAGGGGTGAGCAGTTCTTC
>NA|TRBJ2-4|TRBV5-6|TRBD1
CASSPRDRETIQYF
TGTGCCAGCAGCCCCCGGGACAGGGAAACCATTCAGTACTTC